Sequencing of this TCR beta chain was carried out in a study of T cell repertoires in cytomegalovirus infection. Trimming removed 5 bases from V and 5 bases from J; junction bases left unmatched: 6. The V gene's germline CDR1 is MNHNS and CDR2 SASEGT. The CDR3 covers 15 residues. With regard to this clonotype: Antigen unknown.

TCRdb independently ran MiXCR on the reads; one entry per CDR3 protein. The table lists some 310,000 distinct CDR3 sequences, around a quarter of them singletons, with about an eighth in the top ten. This clonotype originated in a human donor in good health (CMV status not recorded). Some clones in this sample may be carry-over from other donors' samples. The material was cultured PBMCs, obtained from culture after CMV antigen stimulation. The genes are TRBV6-1 and TRBJ1-4; 9 positions agree with TRBD1. CDR3: CASSKGDRENEKLFF. Written as DNA, the CDR3 is TGTGCCAGCAGTAAAGGGGACAGGGAGAATGAAAAACTGTTTTTT.